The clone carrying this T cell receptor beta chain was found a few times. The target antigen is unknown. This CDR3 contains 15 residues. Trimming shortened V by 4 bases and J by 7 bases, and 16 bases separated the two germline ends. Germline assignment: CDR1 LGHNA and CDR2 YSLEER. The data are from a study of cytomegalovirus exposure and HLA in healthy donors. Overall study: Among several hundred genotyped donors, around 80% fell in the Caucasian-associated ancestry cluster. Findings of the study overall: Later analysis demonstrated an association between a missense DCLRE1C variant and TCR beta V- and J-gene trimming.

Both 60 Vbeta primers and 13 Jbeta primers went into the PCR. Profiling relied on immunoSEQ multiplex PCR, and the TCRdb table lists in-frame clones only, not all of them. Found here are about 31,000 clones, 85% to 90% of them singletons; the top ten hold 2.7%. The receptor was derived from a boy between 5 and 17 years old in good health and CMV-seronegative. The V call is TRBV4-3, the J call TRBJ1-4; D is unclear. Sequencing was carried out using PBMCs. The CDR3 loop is CASSLIPGEAEKLFF. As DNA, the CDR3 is TGCGCCAGCAGCCTCATACCCGGGGAAGCTGAAAAACTGTTTTTT.